These 7 T cell receptor beta chains were all obtained from the same sample, sequenced in a study of identical twins. TCRdb reprocessed the 5' RACE reads via MiXCR and lists one record per CDR3 protein. The sample lists around 140,000 distinct CDR3 sequences, roughly 3.5% occurring once. Sequenced material: memory T cells sorted from blood. These receptors came from a man aged 18 to 30 in good health.

This clonotype was counted many times. V usage is TRBV5-6 and J usage is TRBJ2-3; D unclear. Trimming cost V 9 bases and J 2 bases, with 22 bases left between them. Germline lookup yields CDR1 SGHDT and CDR2 YYEEEE. The CDR3 has 16 residues. CDR3 sequence (DNA): TGTGCCACGGTCCGCAATCGGTACTCCCCCACAGATACGCAGTATTTT. This sequence encodes CATVRNRYSPTDTQYF.

This clonotype was seen at least ten times. This rearrangement joins TRBV7-2 to TRBJ2-7; possible D gene TRBD2, 6 bases. This CDR3 has 13 residues. Germline loops: CDR1 SGHTA, CDR2 FQGNSA. V was trimmed by 5 bases and J by 2 bases, leaving 10 bases between them. CDR3 coding DNA: TGTGCCAGCAGCCGGGACTTAACCTACGAGCAGTACTTC. It yields the protein CASSRDLTYEQYF.

As to this clonotype: With a much larger clone just one base away, this may be a read error. The conserved phenylalanine or tryptophan normally closing the CDR3 is absent here, so this likely arose from a read error. This chain uses TRBV3-1 with TRBJ1-5; unclear D gene. CDR1 and CDR2 (germline): LGHDT, YNNKEL (reference sequence). Deletions cut 0 bases from V and 7 bases from J, with 7 bases between. The CDR3 totals 13 residues. In DNA, the CDR3 is TGTGCCAGCAGCCAAGATTTGAGACAGCCCCAGCATTCT. This sequence encodes CASSQDLRQPQHS.

This clonotype was observed many times. The V call is TRBV9, the J call TRBJ2-1; the D gene is possibly TRBD1 (5 bases). The CDR3 length is 15 residues. V lost 1 base, J lost 5 bases, and 13 bases lay in between. The germline CDR1 and CDR2 sequences are SGDLS and YYNGEE. The CDR3 coding sequence is TGTGCCAGCAGCGTACTACCAGGGCTGAACAATGAGCAGTTCTTC. Translated: CASSVLPGLNNEQFF.

In its sample, this clonotype was seen many times. The rearrangement uses TRBV7-2 and TRBJ2-7; 8 bases fit TRBD1. J was trimmed by 9 bases and V by 3 bases; bases with no gene match: 1. The CDR3 spans 11 residues. Germline CDR1 SGHTA, CDR2 FQGNSA. DNA for the CDR3: TGTGCCAGCAGCTTGGACAGGGCGCAGTACTTC. Amino acids: CASSLDRAQYF.

Many counts were recorded for this clonotype. The genes are TRBV20-1 and TRBJ1-1, with D perhaps matching TRBD1 (5 bases). Germline CDR1 reads DFQATT; CDR2 reads SNEGSKA (reference sequence). With 6 bases removed from V and 6 bases from J, the gap between germline ends came to 29 bases. The length of the CDR3 is 17 residues. The CDR3 loop is CSALHRRVTEKGAEAFF. The CDR3 DNA reads TGCAGTGCCCTACACCGCAGGGTAACGGAGAAAGGAGCTGAAGCTTTCTTT.

This clonotype was detected many times. This chain joins TRBV6-2 or TRBV6-3 and TRBJ2-1; TRBD2 aligns across 8 bases. CDR3 length: 15 amino acids. Germline trimming cut 2 bases from V and 9 bases from J; bases unmatched to any gene: 9. CDR1 and CDR2 (germline): MNHEY, SVGEGT. CDR3 DNA: TGTGCCAGCAGTTACACTTCTAGCGGGCGTATTGAGCAGTTCTTC. It encodes CASSYTSSGRIEQFF.